This T cell receptor beta chain came from a study of T cell changes during pregnancy in multiple sclerosis (dated by TCRdb to the late 2010s). Some background on the complete study: The study examined how the T cell repertoire changed over the course of pregnancy in women with multiple sclerosis.

Library preparation used the immunoSEQ multiplex PCR assay. TCRdb provides this immuneACCESS table in a form limited to in-frame rearrangements. Some clones are lacking; in checked studies, under half of them reflect an unresolved V gene, and why the rest are absent is not known. Recorded for this sample are some 64,000 clones; around 92% of them occurred a single time. The leading ten clones occupy roughly 2.2% of the sample. A few counts support this clone. There is no known antigen for this receptor. No base qualities exist here, and no much larger clone lies one base off it. According to the germline V gene (reference sequence), CDR1 reads WNHNN and CDR2 reads SYGVQD. The germline V and J ends show losses of 7 bases and 5 bases respectively, and no gene match explains 5 bases of the junction. The CDR3 covers 13 residues, taking in both the cysteine and the phenylalanine. The CDR3 DNA has 39 bases and is translated from base 1.

The sequence came from a female donor with multiple sclerosis, enrolled in a pregnancy study. The source material was peripheral blood, sampled in the first trimester of pregnancy. The V and J segments used are TRBV10-1 and TRBJ2-7; TRBD1 agrees with 10 junctional bases. In nucleotides, the sequence is TGCGCCAGCACCCGGGACAGGGGCCACGAGCAGTACTTC. It encodes CASTRDRGHEQYF.